Only a few counts were recorded for the clone carrying this T cell receptor (beta chain). Its specificity is unknown. Assay: immunoSEQ multiplex PCR; the TCRdb copy retains only in-frame clones and omits some. The sample has 73,000 or so clones, about 90% seen once; the top ten hold 3.5% to 5%. This entry comes from a study of graft-versus-host responses after intestinal transplantation. Sequences were derived from unstimulated CD8+ T cells sorted from spleen or lymph node cells, sampled before transplant. The clonotype was recovered from a human donor who was the organ donor for an intestinal transplant.

The CDR3 here is CASSKALREQYV. DNA for the CDR3: TGTGCCAGCAGCAAAGCGCTTAGGGAGCAGTACGTC. This chain joins TRBV21-1 and TRBJ2-7; the table names TRBD2, a call not compared with the DNA. TRBV21-1 is marked as a pseudogene. CDR3 size: 12 residues.